This T cell receptor (beta chain) was captured by sequencing in a study of STAT5B mutations in CD4+ large granular lymphocyte leukemia. General observations from the study: Without putative leukemic clones, patient CD4-sorted repertoires remained more clonal than healthy CD4+ repertoires. The CD4+ versus CD8+ T-LGLL clonality difference may reflect limited sample size.

Method: immunoSEQ multiplex PCR; TCRdb's copy keeps in-frame clones and lacks some. Found here are approximately 32,000 clones, less than 70% of them singletons; the top ten hold 2.5% to 3%. Comment on this clone: Its target is not known.

Trimming took 7 bases from V and 6 from J, leaving 16 bases between them. The germline CDR1 and CDR2 sequences are SGHVS and FQNEAQ. CDR3 size: 13 residues. The chain joins TRBV7-8 to TRBJ2-7; D gene ambiguous. Sequences were obtained from CD4+ T cells from blood buffy coats. The receptor comes from a human donor in good health. The CDR3, as DNA: TGTGCCAGCATGGTGGGGTGGCGGAGCGAGCAGTACTTC. Its protein is CASMVGWRSEQYF. Full variable domain (remainder filled in from reference TRBV7-8 and TRBJ2-7): GAGVSQSPRYKVAKRGQDVALRCDPISGHVSLFWYQQALGQGPEFLTYFQNEAQLDKSGLPSDRFFAERPEGSVSTLKIQRTQQEDSAVYLCASMVGWRSEQYFGPGTRLTVT.